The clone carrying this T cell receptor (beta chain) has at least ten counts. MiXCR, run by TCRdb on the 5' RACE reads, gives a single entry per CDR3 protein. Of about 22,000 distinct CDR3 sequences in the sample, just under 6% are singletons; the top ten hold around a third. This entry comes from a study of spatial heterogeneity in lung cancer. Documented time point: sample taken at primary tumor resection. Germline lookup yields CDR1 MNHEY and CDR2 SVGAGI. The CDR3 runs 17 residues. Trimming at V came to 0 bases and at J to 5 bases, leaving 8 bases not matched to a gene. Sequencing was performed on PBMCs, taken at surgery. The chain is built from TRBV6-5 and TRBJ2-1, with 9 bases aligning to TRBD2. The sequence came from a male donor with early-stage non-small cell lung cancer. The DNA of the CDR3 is TGTGCCAGCAGTTACTCTCACGGAGCGGGGGGACACAATGAGCAGTTCTTC. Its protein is CASSYSHGAGGHNEQFF.